These 13 T cell receptor beta chains were all obtained from the same sample, sequenced in a study of blood T cells in healthy people across ages. PCR was performed a second time for about 7 to 12 cycles using a sample-barcoded 5' primer and a J-beta primer mix. TCRdb reprocessed the 5' RACE reads via MiXCR and lists one record per CDR3 protein. The sample lists about 1.4 million distinct CDR3 sequences, approximately 59% occurring once. Sequences were obtained from blood. Receptors were obtained from a man between 18 and 29 years old in good health.

The V gene is TRBV12-5, the J gene TRBJ1-1; 8 bases match TRBD1. The germline CDR1 and CDR2 sequences are LGHNT and FRNRAP. The V gene end was trimmed by 3 bases and the J gene end by 0 bases; junction bases not matched to a gene: 9. The CDR3 totals 17 residues. The CDR3 here is CASGFLLGDRMNTEAFF. CDR3 bases: TGTGCTAGTGGTTTCCTGCTTGGGGACAGGATGAACACTGAAGCTTTCTTT.

The J gene is TRBJ2-5, the V gene TRBV2, with unresolved D. Near its end, the DNA agrees better with TRBJ2-7, so the J call may be wrong. The CDR3 totals 14 residues. CDR1 is SNHLY and CDR2 is FYNNEI in the germline V gene. This CDR3 is CASSDGPPTIEQYF. CDR3 nucleotides: TGTGCCAGCAGTGACGGGCCGCCCACTATCGAGCAGTACTTC.

V is TRBV4-2 and J is TRBJ1-2, with 7 bases aligning to TRBD1. In germline, CDR1 is LGHNA, CDR2 YNFKEQ. The CDR3 covers 15 residues. The ends lost 2 bases at V and 0 bases at J; junction bases unmatched: 3. For the CDR3, the DNA is TGTGCCAGCAGCCAATGGCAGGGGGCTAACTATGGCTACACCTTC. It yields the protein CASSQWQGANYGYTF.

The chain uses TRBV27 and TRBJ1-4; TRBD1 is a possible D gene (6 bases). Trimming took off 7 bases at V and 5 bases at J, with 14 bases between the two ends. Germline lookup yields CDR1 MNHEY and CDR2 SMNVEV (reference sequence). The CDR3 runs 14 residues. This chain's CDR3 is CASKSYRENEKLFF. The CDR3 bases are TGTGCCAGCAAATCGTACAGGGAAAATGAAAAACTGTTTTTT.

DNA for the CDR3: TGTGCCACCAGCAGCAACGAAGAGTACGAGCAGTACTTC. Translated: CATSSNEEYEQYF. This chain joins TRBV15 and TRBJ2-7, with D unresolved. V was clipped by 3 bases and J by 4 bases, with 10 bases between them. Looked up from germline, CDR1 is LNHNV and CDR2 is YYDKDF (reference sequence). This CDR3 has 13 residues.

The chain has TRBV6-1 and TRBJ1-1; D is uncertain. From germline, CDR1 is MNHNS and CDR2 SASEGT. This CDR3 is 14 amino acids long. Trimming stripped 2 bases from V and 0 bases from J, with 7 bases between. CDR3 DNA: TGTGCCAGCAGTGAATCCGCCTTGAACACTGAAGCTTTCTTT. It yields the protein CASSESALNTEAFF.

This clonotype was counted once. The chain carries TRBV5-4 and TRBJ2-1; 11 bases align to TRBD2. This CDR3 has 19 amino acids. CDR1 is SGHNT and CDR2 is YYREEE in the germline V gene (reference sequence). The V and J ends lost 0 bases and 6 bases, in that order; junction bases with no gene match: 14. CDR3 amino acids: CASSLAWASGGPMRNEQFF. CDR3 coding DNA: TGTGCCAGCAGCTTGGCCTGGGCTAGCGGGGGGCCCATGCGCAATGAGCAGTTCTTC.

This chain uses TRBV20-1 with TRBJ2-7; D possibly corresponds to TRBD1 (6 bases). The DNA end lines up better with TRBJ2-4; the J call may be wrong. Per the germline V gene, CDR1 is DFQATT and CDR2 is SNEGSKA (reference sequence). The CDR3 runs 18 residues. The CDR3 nucleotides read TGCAGTGCTGAGGCAGAGCAGGGGAACAGGGTGGAGAAAAACATTCAGTACTTC. Its translation is CSAEAEQGNRVEKNIQYF.

The gene calls are TRBV3-1 and TRBJ2-3; 12 nucleotides agree with TRBD2. The CDR3 has 17 residues. Trimming at V came to 4 bases and at J to 3 bases, leaving 8 bases not matched to a gene. The germline V gene encodes CDR1 LGHDT and CDR2 YNNKEL (reference sequence). CDR3 in amino acids: CASSRHRLAGVTDTQYF. In nucleotides, the CDR3 is TGTGCCAGCAGCCGACATCGACTAGCGGGAGTAACAGATACGCAGTATTTT.

V gene TRBV5-1 combines with J gene TRBJ2-7; TRBD2 aligns across 10 bases. The DNA end lines up better with TRBJ2-5; the J call may be wrong. CDR1 is SGHRS and CDR2 is YFSETQ in the germline V gene. This CDR3 is built from 20 residues. CDR3 coding DNA: TGCGCCAGCAGCTTGGCCGGGATAGCGGGGGGCCAAGGTGTGCGGGAGACCCAGTACTTC. Protein: CASSLAGIAGGQGVRETQYF.

The V and J genes are TRBV2 and TRBJ2-4; possible D gene TRBD1, 6 bases. The J call is uncertain, as TRBJ2-7 better fits the DNA end. CDR3 size: 15 residues. Germline V gives CDR1 SNHLY, CDR2 FYNNEI. CDR3 sequence: CASTERRDITYEQYF. CDR3 bases: TGTGCCAGCACCGAAAGACGGGACATTACCTACGAGCAGTACTTC.

The chain carries TRBV19 and TRBJ2-2; D is unclear. Germline V CDR1 and CDR2: LNHDA, SQIVND (reference sequence). V was clipped by 3 bases and J by 5 bases, with 19 bases between them. This CDR3 is built from 17 residues. CDR3 coding DNA: TGTGCCAGTAGTATGGGGTTTGCGTTAGGAAGGACCGGGGAGCTGTTTTTT. Translation: CASSMGFALGRTGELFF.

The J gene is TRBJ2-7, the V gene TRBV5-1; TRBD2 matches 13 bases. The ends lost 2 bases at V and 6 bases at J; junction bases unmatched: 5. The germline V gene has CDR1 SGHRS and CDR2 YFSETQ. The CDR3 extends over 15 amino acids. CDR3 nucleotide sequence: TGCGCCAGCAGCTTACTAGCGGGAGGGCGAGGCGAGCAGTACTTC. It translates to CASSLLAGGRGEQYF.